Included here is one T cell receptor (beta chain) sequence, with context. Its antigen specificity is not known. No much larger clonotype is one base removed from it; base qualities were not supplied. This entry is derived from a study of control samples from healthy donors and cancer patients (dated by TCRdb to the early 2020s). The library was produced with the immunoSEQ multiplex PCR assay. The source is immuneACCESS, and TCRdb retained only in-frame sequences with V and J called. Part of the clones is not carried over; for the studies checked, unresolved V genes explain less than half of this, and the remainder is unexplained. The sample includes approximately 150,000 clones, with roughly 92% observed a single time. Jointly, the top ten make up less than 15% of the sample. Sequences MNHEY (CDR1) and SVGAGI (CDR2) are obtained from the germline V gene. The CDR3 covers 14 residues, taking in both the cysteine and the phenylalanine. The kept DNA is CDR3 alone, 42 bases in frame from the first base. The V and J ends are trimmed by 4 bases and 1 base, leaving 8 bases between them.

The sequence was obtained from a man in his forties in good health. Sequencing was performed on blood. The receptor chain draws on TRBV6-5 and TRBJ1-3, with TRBD1 perhaps the D gene, on 5 matching bases. The DNA reads as follows: TGTGCCAGCAGTTCAAGACAGTCTGGAAACACCATATATTTT. This encodes CASSSRQSGNTIYF.